This T cell receptor (beta chain) originates from a study of T cell repertoires in cytomegalovirus infection. Study at large: Matching HLA type, along with CMV infection, was indicated by public TCR beta signatures.

V was pared by 4 bases and J by 3 bases, with 8 bases of the junction left unmatched. Germline values: CDR1 DFQATT, CDR2 SNEGSKA (reference sequence). This CDR3 is built from 14 residues. About this clonotype itself: The antigen remains unidentified.

Study observations and caveats: Adding up the frequency of public TCR beta families identified people who carried CMV plus the relevant HLA. Within the response measured ex vivo, HLA-C-restricted CMV-specific TCR beta clonotypes were dominant.

TCRdb ran MiXCR on the reads and lists one entry per CDR3 protein. The sample yields hundreds of thousands of distinct CDR3 sequences, under 45% seen once. The clonotype was recovered from a human donor in good health (CMV status not recorded). Some clones in this sample may be carry-over from other donors' samples. This sample comprised cultured PBMCs, obtained from culture after CMV antigen stimulation. The V call is TRBV20-1, the J call TRBJ2-7; 8 positions agree with TRBD1. CDR3 nucleotide sequence: TGCAGTGCTACCTCCGGGACAGGTTACTACGAGCAGTACTTC. Its protein is CSATSGTGYYEQYF.